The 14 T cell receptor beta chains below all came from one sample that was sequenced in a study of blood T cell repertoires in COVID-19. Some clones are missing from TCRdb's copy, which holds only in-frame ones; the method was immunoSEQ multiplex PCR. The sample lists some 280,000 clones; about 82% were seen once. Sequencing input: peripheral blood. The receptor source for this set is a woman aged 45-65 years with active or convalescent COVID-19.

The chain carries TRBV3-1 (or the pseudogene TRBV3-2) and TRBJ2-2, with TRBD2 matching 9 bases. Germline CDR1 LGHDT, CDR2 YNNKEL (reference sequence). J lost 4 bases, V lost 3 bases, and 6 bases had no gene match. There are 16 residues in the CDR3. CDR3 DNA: TGTGCCAGCAGCCACGCGGGAGGGCCGGTCACCGGGGAGCTGTTTTTT. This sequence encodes CASSHAGGPVTGELFF.

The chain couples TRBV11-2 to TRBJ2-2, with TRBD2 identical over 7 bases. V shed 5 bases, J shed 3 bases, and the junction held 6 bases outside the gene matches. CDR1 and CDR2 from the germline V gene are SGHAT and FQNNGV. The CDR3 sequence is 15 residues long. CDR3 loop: CASSARLADTGELFF. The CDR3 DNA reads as TGTGCCAGCAGCGCGAGACTAGCCGACACCGGGGAGCTGTTTTTT. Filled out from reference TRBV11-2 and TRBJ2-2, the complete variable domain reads EAGVAQSPRYKIIEKRQSVAFWCNPISGHATLYWYQQILGQGPKLLIQFQNNGVVDDSQLPKDRFSAERLKGVDSTLKIQPAKLEDSAVYLCASSARLADTGELFFGEGSRLTVL.

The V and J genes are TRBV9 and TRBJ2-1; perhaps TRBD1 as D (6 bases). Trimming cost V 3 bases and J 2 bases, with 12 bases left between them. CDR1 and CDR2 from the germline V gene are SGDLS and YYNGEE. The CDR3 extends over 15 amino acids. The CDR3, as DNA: TGTGCCAGCAGCGCGAACGGACAGCCCTACAATGAGCAGTTCTTC. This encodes CASSANGQPYNEQFF.

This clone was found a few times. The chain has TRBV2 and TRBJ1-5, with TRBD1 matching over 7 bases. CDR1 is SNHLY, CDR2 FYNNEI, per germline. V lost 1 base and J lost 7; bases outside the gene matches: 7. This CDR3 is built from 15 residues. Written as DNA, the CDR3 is TGTGCCAGCAGTGAAGGCCGACAGGGATGGCAGCCCCAGCATTTT. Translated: CASSEGRQGWQPQHF.

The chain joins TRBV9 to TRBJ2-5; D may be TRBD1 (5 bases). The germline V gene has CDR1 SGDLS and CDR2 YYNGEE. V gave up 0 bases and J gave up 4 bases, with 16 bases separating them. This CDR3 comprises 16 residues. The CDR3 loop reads CASSVGGGTTGETQYF. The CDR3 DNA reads TGTGCCAGCAGCGTAGGGGGCGGAACAACGGGAGAGACCCAGTACTTC.

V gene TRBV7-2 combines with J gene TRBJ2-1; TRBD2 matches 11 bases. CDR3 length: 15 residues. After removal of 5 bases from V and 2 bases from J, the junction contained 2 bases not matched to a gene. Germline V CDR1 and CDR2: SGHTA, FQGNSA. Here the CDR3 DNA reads TGTGCCAGCAGCCTACTAGCGGGAGCCTACAATGAGCAGTTCTTC. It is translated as CASSLLAGAYNEQFF.

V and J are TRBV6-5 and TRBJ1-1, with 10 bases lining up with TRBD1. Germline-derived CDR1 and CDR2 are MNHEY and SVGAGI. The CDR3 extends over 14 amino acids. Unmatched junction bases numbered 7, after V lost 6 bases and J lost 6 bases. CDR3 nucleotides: TGTGCCAGCAGGGTGGACAGGGGGAGATCTGAAGCTTTCTTT. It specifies CASRVDRGRSEAFF.

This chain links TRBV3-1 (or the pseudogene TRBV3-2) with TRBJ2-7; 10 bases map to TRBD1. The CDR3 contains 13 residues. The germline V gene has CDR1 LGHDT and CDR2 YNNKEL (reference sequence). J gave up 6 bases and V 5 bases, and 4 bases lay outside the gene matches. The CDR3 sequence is CASSGRTGGEQYF. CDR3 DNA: TGTGCCAGCAGCGGTCGGACAGGGGGCGAGCAGTACTTC.

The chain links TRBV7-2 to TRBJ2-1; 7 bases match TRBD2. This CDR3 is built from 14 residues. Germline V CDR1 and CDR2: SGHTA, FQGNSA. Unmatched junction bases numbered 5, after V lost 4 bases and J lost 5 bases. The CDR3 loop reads CASSSGLGDNEQFF. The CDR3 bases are TGTGCCAGCAGCTCCGGACTAGGGGACAATGAGCAGTTCTTC.

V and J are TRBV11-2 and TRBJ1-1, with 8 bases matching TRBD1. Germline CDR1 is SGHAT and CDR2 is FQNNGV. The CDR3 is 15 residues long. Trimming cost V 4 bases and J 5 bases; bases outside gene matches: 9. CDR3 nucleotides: TGTGCCAGCAGCTCACCCCAGGGGGCAGGGACTGAAGCTTTCTTT. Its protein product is CASSSPQGAGTEAFF.

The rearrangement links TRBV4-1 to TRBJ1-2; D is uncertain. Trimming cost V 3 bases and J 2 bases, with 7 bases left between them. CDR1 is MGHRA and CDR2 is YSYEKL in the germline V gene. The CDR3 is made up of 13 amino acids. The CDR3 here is CASSHTGNYGYTF. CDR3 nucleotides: TGCGCCAGCAGCCACACGGGAAACTATGGCTACACCTTC.

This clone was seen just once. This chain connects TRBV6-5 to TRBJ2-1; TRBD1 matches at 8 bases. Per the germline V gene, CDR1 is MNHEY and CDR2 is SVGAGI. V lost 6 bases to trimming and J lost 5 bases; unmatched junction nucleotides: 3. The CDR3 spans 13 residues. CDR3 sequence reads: CASSMTGDNEQFF. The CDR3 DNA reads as TGTGCCAGCAGCATGACAGGGGACAATGAGCAGTTCTTC.

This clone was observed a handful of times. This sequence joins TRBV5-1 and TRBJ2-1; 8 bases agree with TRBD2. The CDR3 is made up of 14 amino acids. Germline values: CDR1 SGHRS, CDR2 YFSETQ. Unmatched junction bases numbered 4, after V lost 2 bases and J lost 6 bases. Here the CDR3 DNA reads TGCGCCAGCAGCTTAAGCGCGGGAGGCAATGAGCAGTTCTTC. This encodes CASSLSAGGNEQFF.

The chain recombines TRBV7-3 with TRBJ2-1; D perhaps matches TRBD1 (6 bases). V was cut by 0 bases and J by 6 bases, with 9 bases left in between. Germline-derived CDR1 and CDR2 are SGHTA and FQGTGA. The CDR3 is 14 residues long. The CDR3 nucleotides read TGTGCCAGCAGCTTAACAGGGGGTCCCAATGAGCAGTTCTTC. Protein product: CASSLTGGPNEQFF.